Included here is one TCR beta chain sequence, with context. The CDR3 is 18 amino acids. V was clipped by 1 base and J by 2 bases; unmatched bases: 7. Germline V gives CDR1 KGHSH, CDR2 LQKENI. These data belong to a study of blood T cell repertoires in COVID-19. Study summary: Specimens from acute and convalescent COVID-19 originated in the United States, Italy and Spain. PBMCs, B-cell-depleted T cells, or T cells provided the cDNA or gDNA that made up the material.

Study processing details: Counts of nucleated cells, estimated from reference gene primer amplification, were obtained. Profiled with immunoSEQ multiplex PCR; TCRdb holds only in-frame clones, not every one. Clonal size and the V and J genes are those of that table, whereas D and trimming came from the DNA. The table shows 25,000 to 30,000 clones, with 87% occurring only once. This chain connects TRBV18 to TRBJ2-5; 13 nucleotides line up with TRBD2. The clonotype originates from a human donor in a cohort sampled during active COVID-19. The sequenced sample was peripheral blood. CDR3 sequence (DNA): TGTGCCAGCTCACCACTTGGACTAGCGGGGGCCATACAAGAGACCCAGTACTTC. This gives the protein CASSPLGLAGAIQETQYF.